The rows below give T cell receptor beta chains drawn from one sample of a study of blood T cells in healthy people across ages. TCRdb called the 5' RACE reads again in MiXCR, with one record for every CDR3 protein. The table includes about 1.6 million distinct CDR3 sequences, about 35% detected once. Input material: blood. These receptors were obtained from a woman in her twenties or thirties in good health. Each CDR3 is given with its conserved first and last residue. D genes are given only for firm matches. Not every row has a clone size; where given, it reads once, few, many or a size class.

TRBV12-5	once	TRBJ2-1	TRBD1	CASGPDRGVHNEQFF	TGTGCTAGTGGCCCCGACAGGGGGGTACACAATGAGCAGTTCTTC
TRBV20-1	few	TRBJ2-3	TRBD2	CSARVPSGSGDTQYF	TGCAGTGCTAGAGTGCCTAGCGGGAGTGGAGATACGCAGTATTTT
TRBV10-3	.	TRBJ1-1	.	CAISESNREAFF	TGTGCCATCAGTGAGTCGAACAGAGAAGCTTTCTTT
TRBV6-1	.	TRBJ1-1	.	CASDRPNTEAFF	TGTGCCAGCGACAGGCCGAACACTGAAGCTTTCTTT
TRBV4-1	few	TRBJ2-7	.	CASSQVLDEQYF	TGCGCCAGCAGCCAAGTATTGGACGAGCAGTACTTC
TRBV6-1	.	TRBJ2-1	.	CASPQGGVGNEQFF	TGTGCCAGCCCACAGGGGGGGGTTGGGAATGAGCAGTTCTTC
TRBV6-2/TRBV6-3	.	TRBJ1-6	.	CASIGGLRNSPLHF	TGTGCCAGCATCGGAGGGCTCAGGAATTCACCCCTCCACTTT
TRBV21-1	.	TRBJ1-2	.	CASSEDPRLGHTF	TGTGCCAGCAGCGAGGACCCCCGTCTGGGCCACACCTTC
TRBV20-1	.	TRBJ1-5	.	CSAREVVGHNQPQHF	TGCAGTGCTAGAGAGGTGGTCGGACACAATCAGCCCCAGCATTTT
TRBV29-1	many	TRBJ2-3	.	CSVGGRLDPDTQYF	TGCAGCGTTGGGGGGAGACTAGACCCAGATACGCAGTATTTT